This T cell receptor beta chain was documented in a study of monozygotic twins with inflammatory bowel disease. Points on this clonotype: Its specificity is not known.

UMIs incorporating a 6-nucleotide sample barcode were appended by means of template switching. From its re-call of the 5' RACE reads, TCRdb lists each CDR3 protein once, without DNA. Its table lists under 150,000 distinct CDR3 sequences. Overall study results and limits: Reduced clonotype sharing with other individuals was observed in IBD patients relative to healthy twins, especially with disease activity.

The CDR3 contains 14 residues. Germline loops: CDR1 SGHRS, CDR2 YFSETQ. This chain uses TRBV5-1 with TRBJ1-2; the D gene TCRdb calls, TRBD1, cannot be checked with no DNA. The clonotype originates from a human donor with ulcerative colitis or Crohn's disease, or a healthy co-twin of an affected twin (not recorded which). The material sequenced was blood. CDR3 protein: CASSLIDRNYGYTF.